The present T cell receptor beta chain was sequenced within a study of early T cells in non-severe SARS-CoV-2 infection. Study-wide context: Whole-blood bulk RNA, unsorted, was sequenced, and chains were unpaired.

Each cDNA molecule carried a unique molecular identifier. TCRdb used MiXCR to reprocess the 5' RACE reads, holding one entry per CDR3 protein. The repertoire holds 70,000 to 85,000 distinct CDR3 sequences, with 12% as singletons. The study, taken as a whole, reports: Private and CD4 specificities were missed by VDJdb matching, which favored anti-spike CD8 responses.

Comments on this clonotype: Its antigen is undetermined.

The clonotype originates from an adult who was a healthcare worker with PCR-confirmed SARS-CoV-2 infection or an uninfected control (not recorded which). The sample was whole blood.

The CDR3 DNA follows: TGTGCCAGCAGCCTACTGACTAGCGGGGGCCTCAGACAAGAGACCCAGTACTTC. This encodes CASSLLTSGGLRQETQYF. The rearrangement uses TRBV6-1 and TRBJ2-5; 12 nucleotides align to TRBD2. Germline trimming cut 6 bases from V and 2 bases from J; bases unmatched to any gene: 13. CDR1 is MNHNS and CDR2 is SASEGT in the germline V gene. The CDR3 covers 18 residues.